Listed below are T cell receptor beta chains from one sample, sequenced in a study of Graves' ophthalmopathy and Graves' hyperthyroidism. A single record per CDR3 protein comes from TCRdb applying MiXCR to the multiplex PCR reads. Of approximately 540,000 distinct CDR3 sequences in the sample, 39% were seen once. The sample consisted of peripheral blood or thyroid tissue (not recorded which). The origin of the receptors is an adult man with Graves' hyperthyroidism. The CDR3 runs from the conserved cysteine through the conserved F or W. A D gene is named only where the DNA matches it firmly. Expanded clones are given a class, and other clones once, few, many or no size at all.

J	V	length	D	size	DNA	CDR3
TRBJ2-7	TRBV19	14	TRBD1	once	TGTGCCAGTAGTAAGGGACAGATTACCTACGAGCAGTACTTC	CASSKGQITYEQYF
TRBJ2-7	TRBV7-9	13	.	many	TGTGCCAGCAGCTTACGTAGCGGCTACGAGCAGTACTTC	CASSLRSGYEQYF
TRBJ1-2	TRBV6-5	14	.	many	TGTGCCAGCACCCTCGGGCGAGGTTTCGATGGCTACACCTTC	CASTLGRGFDGYTF
TRBJ2-2	TRBV7-6	16	.	.	TGTGCCAGCAGCTTAGAATGGGGGGCGAACACCGGGGAGCTGTTTTTT	CASSLEWGANTGELFF
TRBJ2-1	TRBV5-1	16	TRBD2	.	TGCGCCAGCAGCCTCACCCTAGCGGGAGCCCAGGATGAGCAGTTCTTC	CASSLTLAGAQDEQFF
TRBJ2-3	TRBV2	13	.	few	TGTGCCAACCAGCGGACTAGCACAGATACGCAGTATTTT	CANQRTSTDTQYF
TRBJ1-1	TRBV7-9	16	.	few	TGTGCCAGCAGCGCGCCGGGAAGCCAAAGGAACACTGAAGCTTTCTTT	CASSAPGSQRNTEAFF
TRBJ1-3	TRBV7-9	17	.	many	TGTGCCAGCAGCTCCGCGCCGGGAGGGGCGCGGGGAAACACCATATATTTT	CASSSAPGGARGNTIYF
TRBJ2-5	TRBV20-1	14	TRBD2	.	TGCAGTGCTAGAGGCTCTAGCGGACAAGAGACCCAGTACTTC	CSARGSSGQETQYF
TRBJ2-5	TRBV29-1	16	TRBD2	.	TGCAGCGGTGTAGATCTCGGGGGGGCCAACCAAGAGACCCAGTACTTC	CSGVDLGGANQETQYF
TRBJ2-7	TRBV20-1	14	TRBD1	.	TGCAGTGCTAGAGTACAGGGGGCCACCGGGGAGCTGTACTTC	CSARVQGATGELYF
TRBJ1-2	TRBV9	13	.	.	TGTGCCTCAACAGTACAGATCCCCTATGGCTACACCTTC	CASTVQIPYGYTF
TRBJ1-5	TRBV5-5	15	.	.	TGTGCCAGCAGCTGGAACCGGGCCCTCAATCAGCCCCAGCATTTT	CASSWNRALNQPQHF
TRBJ2-7	TRBV10-3	12	TRBD1	.	TGTGCCATCAGGGGACAGGGAGACGAGCAGTACTTC	CAIRGQGDEQYF
TRBJ2-3	TRBV29-1	14	.	.	TGCAGCATCTCGACGGCCACCGGCACAGATACGCAGTATTTT	CSISTATGTDTQYF
TRBJ1-1	TRBV9	13	.	many	TGTGCCAGCAGCGTAGGAGGGTTAACTGAAGCTTTCTTT	CASSVGGLTEAFF
TRBJ2-5	TRBV29-1	12	TRBD2	.	TGCAGCGTTGAAGATACGGGGCGGGGGAACTACTTC	CSVEDTGRGNYF
TRBJ2-7	TRBV28	15	.	.	TGTGCCAGCAGTTTGGTTTGGCAGGGAGGACACGAGCAGTACTTC	CASSLVWQGGHEQYF
TRBJ2-5	TRBV5-4	15	TRBD2	many	TGTGCCAGCAGCGTCGGACTAGCGGGAGGTGAGACCCAGTACTTC	CASSVGLAGGETQYF
TRBJ2-1	TRBV29-1	12	.	.	TGCAGCGTTGTTTGGAGTGACAATGAGCAGTTCTTC	CSVVWSDNEQFF
TRBJ1-5	TRBV19	15	.	.	TGTGCCAGTAGTATAGGAGGGGCAGGGAGGCCGCCCCAGCATTTT	CASSIGGAGRPPQHF
TRBJ1-2	TRBV12-3/TRBV12-4	13	.	many	TGTGCCAGCAGTTTCGGCGACAGTAGTGGCTACACCTTC	CASSFGDSSGYTF
TRBJ1-4	TRBV6-6	12	.	many	TGTGCCAGCAGTCCAGCCGACGGACAACTGTTTTTT	CASSPADGQLFF
TRBJ1-1	TRBV15	14	.	.	TGTGCCACCAGCAGTGAAGCGACGGGCACTGAAGCTTTCTTT	CATSSEATGTEAFF
TRBJ2-1	TRBV7-9	15	.	.	TGTGCCAGCAGCTTGCAGGGGAGCTCCTACAATGAGCAGTTCTTC	CASSLQGSSYNEQFF
TRBJ2-2	TRBV24-1	17	TRBD2	few	TGTGCCACCAGTGAATCCGGGACTAGCGGATACACCGGGGAGCTGTTTTTT	CATSESGTSGYTGELFF
TRBJ1-2	TRBV19	15	TRBD1	.	TGTGCCAGTAGCGGGACAGGGGGCATTAACTATGGCTACACCTTC	CASSGTGGINYGYTF
TRBJ1-1	TRBV24-1	14	TRBD1	many	TGTGCCACCCAAGACAGGGGGGGAAGAACTGAAGCTTTCTTT	CATQDRGGRTEAFF
TRBJ2-7	TRBV14	15	.	.	TGTGCCAGCAGCCATCGACAGGTACTCTCCTACGAGCAGTACTTC	CASSHRQVLSYEQYF
TRBJ2-1	TRBV7-6	12	.	few	TGTGCCAGCAGCGCACTTGCCAATGAGCAGTTCTTC	CASSALANEQFF
TRBJ2-1	TRBV29-1	13	TRBD2	.	TGCAGCGGAGGACTAGCGAGCTACAATGAGCAGTTCTTC	CSGGLASYNEQFF
TRBJ2-7	TRBV6-5	14	.	many	TGTGCCAGCAGTTACAGGTGGCAGGAGGACGAGCAGTACTTC	CASSYRWQEDEQYF
TRBJ2-7	TRBV10-3	16	TRBD1	.	TGTGCCATCAGTGAGACGGCCGGGACAGGACGCTACGAGCAGTACTTC	CAISETAGTGRYEQYF
TRBJ2-7	TRBV24-1	14	TRBD1	many	TGTGCCACCAGTGATCCGGGACAGCCTTACGAGCAGTACTTC	CATSDPGQPYEQYF
TRBJ2-7	TRBV7-3	14	TRBD2	.	TGTGCCAGCAGCGGGACTAGCGGGGAAAATGAGCAGTACTTC	CASSGTSGENEQYF
TRBJ2-5	TRBV4-1	16	TRBD1	.	TGCGCCAGCAGCCAGACTCGAGGACAGGGCTGGGAGACCCAGTACTTC	CASSQTRGQGWETQYF
TRBJ1-1	TRBV6-2/TRBV6-3	14	.	.	TGTGCCAGCAGCCCGGGATACTCGGACACTGAAGCTTTCTTT	CASSPGYSDTEAFF
TRBJ2-3	TRBV7-9	16	TRBD1	few	TGTGCCAGCAGCGCCCCGGGACAGGGGGGAACAGATACGCAGTATTTT	CASSAPGQGGTDTQYF
TRBJ2-1	TRBV29-1	15	TRBD2	.	TGCAGCGTTGTCTGGCGGGAGGGAAATTACAATGAGCAGTTCTTC	CSVVWREGNYNEQFF